Below, 10 T cell receptor beta chains from the same sample are listed, as sequenced in a study of cytomegalovirus exposure and HLA in healthy donors. Assay used: immunoSEQ multiplex PCR; TCRdb lists only in-frame clones, some missing. The table has some 260,000 clones, roughly 87% seen once. Sequenced input: PBMCs. The receptors here all came from a man between 18 and 29 years old in good health and CMV-seropositive.

This clone was counted only a few times. The chain recombines TRBV28 with TRBJ2-7; 8 bases are shared with TRBD2. Germline CDR1 is MDHEN and CDR2 is SYDVKM. The V segment lost 2 bases and the J segment 9 bases; nucleotides outside the gene matches: 6. This CDR3 has 13 amino acids. For the CDR3, the DNA is TGTGCCAGCAGTTTAGCGGGGGGCCACGGGCAGTACTTC. Its protein product is CASSLAGGHGQYF.

The chain joins TRBV15 to TRBJ2-1; D might be TRBD1 (6 bases). Looked up from germline, CDR1 is LNHNV and CDR2 is YYDKDF (reference sequence). The CDR3 totals 15 residues. The ends were cut back, 2 bases at V and 8 bases at J, with 16 bases in the middle. CDR3 nucleotides: TGTGCCACCAGCAGATTCGGGCCGAAGGGGGATGAGCAGTTCTTC. It translates to CATSRFGPKGDEQFF. Supplemented by reference TRBV15 and TRBJ2-1, the full variable domain reads DAMVIQNPRYQVTQFGKPVTLSCSQTLNHNVMYWYQQKSSQAPKLLFHYYDKDFNNEADTPDNFQSRRPNTSFCFLDIRSPGLGDTAMYLCATSRFGPKGDEQFFGPGTRLTVL.

The J gene is TRBJ1-2, the V gene TRBV6-5; TRBD1 might be the D (5 bases). There are 12 residues in the CDR3. CDR1 MNHEY and CDR2 SVGAGI come from the germline V gene. V dropped 4 bases and J dropped 4 bases, with 7 bases sitting between them. The CDR3 sequence: CASSSGVYGYTF. The CDR3 DNA is TGTGCCAGCAGTTCGGGGGTCTATGGCTACACCTTC.

Worth noting for this clone: The sample has other DNA sequences that encode this CDR3 too. The chain is built from TRBV27 and TRBJ1-1; TRBD1 might be the D (5 bases). Trimming stripped 2 bases from V and 5 bases from J, with 9 bases between. The CDR3 length is 13 residues. Per the germline V gene, CDR1 is MNHEY and CDR2 is SMNVEV (reference sequence). The CDR3 region is CASSLQGGTEAFF. CDR3 bases: TGTGCCAGCAGTTTACAGGGAGGGACTGAAGCTTTCTTT.

The rearrangement uses TRBV9 and TRBJ2-2; the match to TRBD1 covers 8 bases. The CDR3 sequence is 15 residues long. Trimming at V came to 4 bases and at J to 1 base, leaving 3 bases not matched to a gene. Germline CDR1 reads SGDLS; CDR2 reads YYNGEE. This CDR3 reads CASSPGTGNTGELFF. The CDR3 nucleotides are TGTGCCAGCAGCCCAGGGACAGGGAACACCGGGGAGCTGTTTTTT.

This rearrangement joins TRBV29-1 to TRBJ2-1; D perhaps matches TRBD2 (6 bases). The V end was cut by 6 bases, the J end by 1 base, with 25 bases between. Germline V gene sequence: CDR1 SQVTM, CDR2 ANQGSEA. CDR3 size: 18 residues. CDR3 sequence: CSVAGGRRLLESYNEQFF. The DNA for the CDR3 is TGCAGCGTCGCTGGAGGGAGAAGGCTCCTTGAGTCCTACAATGAGCAGTTCTTC.

The gene calls are TRBV7-2 and TRBJ2-1; D is uncertain. Trimming took 5 bases from V and 5 from J, leaving 19 bases between them. The CDR3 extends over 16 amino acids. The germline gives CDR1 SGHTA, CDR2 FQGNSA. The CDR3 nucleotides read TGTGCCAGCAGCCGCCGGTCAGCCGGATTCAACAATGAGCAGTTCTTC. This sequence encodes CASSRRSAGFNNEQFF.

The chain couples TRBV9 to TRBJ2-3; 9 nucleotides line up with TRBD2. Germline V gives CDR1 SGDLS, CDR2 YYNGEE. The V and J ends lost 4 bases and 0 bases, in that order; junction bases with no gene match: 6. The CDR3 extends over 16 amino acids. The chain's CDR3 is CASSSSGRISTDTQYF. For the CDR3, the DNA is TGTGCCAGCAGCTCCAGCGGGAGGATTAGCACAGATACGCAGTATTTT.

This rearrangement joins TRBV25-1 to TRBJ2-1; D remains unclear. Trimming left V 4 bases short and J 2 bases short, with 12 bases between. CDR3 length: 15 residues. Per the germline V gene, CDR1 is MGHDK and CDR2 is SYGVNS. CDR3 residues: CASSGGDKPYNEQFF. CDR3 nucleotide sequence: TGTGCCAGCAGTGGTGGAGATAAACCCTACAATGAGCAGTTCTTC.

The rearrangement uses TRBV10-3 and TRBJ2-7, with 8 bases matching TRBD2. CDR1 is ENHRY, CDR2 SYGVKD, per germline. The CDR3 is made up of 15 amino acids. With 0 bases clipped from V and 3 bases from J, the junction kept 4 bases outside the gene matches. The CDR3 region is CAISESNSGIYEQYF. The CDR3 DNA is TGTGCCATCAGTGAGTCGAATAGCGGGATCTACGAGCAGTACTTC.